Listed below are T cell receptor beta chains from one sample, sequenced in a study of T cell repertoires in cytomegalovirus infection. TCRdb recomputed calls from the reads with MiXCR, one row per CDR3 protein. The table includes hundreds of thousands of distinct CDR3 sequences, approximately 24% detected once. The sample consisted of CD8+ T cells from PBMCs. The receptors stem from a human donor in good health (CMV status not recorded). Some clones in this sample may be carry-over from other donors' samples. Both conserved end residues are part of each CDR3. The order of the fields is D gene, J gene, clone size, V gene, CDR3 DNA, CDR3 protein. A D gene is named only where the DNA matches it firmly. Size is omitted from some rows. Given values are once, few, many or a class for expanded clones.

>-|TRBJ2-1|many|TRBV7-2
TGTGCCAGCAGCTTCTTGCCAAGCTCCTACAATGAGCAGTTCTTC
CASSFLPSSYNEQFF
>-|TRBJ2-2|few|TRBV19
TGTGCCAGTACCATCTCGGGGGAAACCACCGGGGAGCTGTTTTTT
CASTISGETTGELFF
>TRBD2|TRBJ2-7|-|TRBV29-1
TGCAGCGTTGTTCTAGCGGGCGAGCAGTACTTC
CSVVLAGEQYF
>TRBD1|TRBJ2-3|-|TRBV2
TGTGCCAGCAGGGATGAGGACAGGGCCGTCGATACGCAGTATTTT
CASRDEDRAVDTQYF
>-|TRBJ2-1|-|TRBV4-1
TGCGCCAGCAGCCAAATTCCAGGGGCTGGTTTGTTCGATGAGCAGTTCTTC
CASSQIPGAGLFDEQFF
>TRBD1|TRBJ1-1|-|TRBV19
TGTGCCAGTAATAACCGGGACAGGGTCCTCGCCGCTGAAGCTTTCTTT
CASNNRDRVLAAEAFF
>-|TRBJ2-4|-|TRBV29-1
TGCAGCGTTGAAGTTAGGACAGAAAACATTCAGTACTTC
CSVEVRTENIQYF
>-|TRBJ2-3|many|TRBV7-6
TGTGCCAGCAGCCAACTCACAGATACGCAGTATTTT
CASSQLTDTQYF
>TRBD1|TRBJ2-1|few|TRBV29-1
TGCAGCGTTGAAGGAGGGACAGTAAATGAGCAGTTCTTC
CSVEGGTVNEQFF
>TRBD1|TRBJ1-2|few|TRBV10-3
TGTGCCATCCGGGACAGGGGCTACACCTTC
CAIRDRGYTF
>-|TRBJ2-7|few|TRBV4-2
TGTGCCAGCAGCCCCTTGACAGGAGTCCTCTACGAGCAGTACTTC
CASSPLTGVLYEQYF
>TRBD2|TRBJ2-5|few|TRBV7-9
TGTGCCAGCAGCGGTAGCGGGGGGACCTTGAGAGAGACCCAGTACTTC
CASSGSGGTLRETQYF
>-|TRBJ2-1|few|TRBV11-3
TGTGCCAGCAGCCCTATTGGGGCAGGGGTCTTCCCAGAGCAGTTCTTC
CASSPIGAGVFPEQFF
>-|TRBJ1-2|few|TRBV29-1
TGCAGCGTCCCTACTGGGCAGGGAGACTATGGCTACACCTTC
CSVPTGQGDYGYTF
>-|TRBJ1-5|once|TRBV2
TGTGTCAGCATAGGAGAAAGGGATCAGCCCCAGCATTTT
CVSIGERDQPQHF
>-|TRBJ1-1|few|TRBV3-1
TGTGCCAGCAGCCAAGATGGGGGGACACTGAACACTGAAGCTTTCTTT
CASSQDGGTLNTEAFF